The 21 T cell receptor beta chains listed next were all sequenced from one sample in a study of cytomegalovirus exposure and HLA in healthy donors. Using immunoSEQ multiplex PCR, the repertoire was profiled, and TCRdb retains in-frame clones only, with some absent. Of hundreds of thousands of clones in the sample, 90% were seen once. The sequenced material came from PBMCs. These receptors were collected from a woman aged 30 to 39 in good health and CMV-seronegative.

The chain links TRBV4-2 to TRBJ2-1; 9 nucleotides match TRBD2. CDR3 size: 18 residues. Losses at the gene ends were 1 base for V and 3 bases for J; bases not matched to a gene: 10. The germline CDR1 and CDR2 sequences are LGHNA and YNFKEQ. CDR3 sequence (DNA): TGTGCCAGCAGCCAAGGGGAGGGGCGGGAGGGCCGCTACAATGAGCAGTTCTTC. Translated: CASSQGEGREGRYNEQFF.

V and J are TRBV7-2 and TRBJ1-1; TRBD1 aligns across 8 bases. The CDR3 runs 15 residues. V lost 6 bases, J lost 0 bases, and 6 bases stayed unmatched. CDR1 SGHTA and CDR2 FQGNSA come from the germline V gene. Here the CDR3 DNA reads TGTGCCAGCAGTTACGGGACAGGATTGAACACTGAAGCTTTCTTT. Its protein product is CASSYGTGLNTEAFF.

The V call is TRBV29-1, the J call TRBJ2-3; maybe TRBD1 (5 bases). Trimming took off 4 bases at V and 4 bases at J, with 12 bases between the two ends. The CDR3 is made up of 13 amino acids. The germline CDR1 and CDR2 sequences are SQVTM and ANQGSEA. The CDR3 loop reads CSVAQGQADTQYF. As DNA, the CDR3 is TGCAGCGTTGCCCAGGGTCAAGCAGATACGCAGTATTTT.

The chain is built from TRBV9 and TRBJ2-3, with 8 positions matching TRBD1. V lost 4 bases, J lost 2 bases, and 6 bases stayed unmatched. Germline V CDR1 and CDR2: SGDLS, YYNGEE. This CDR3 contains 15 residues. CDR3 in amino acids: CASSPPGQVTDTQYF. Here the CDR3 DNA reads TGTGCCAGCAGCCCTCCGGGACAGGTCACAGATACGCAGTATTTT.

The CDR3: CAIRRETGELFF. CDR3 in DNA: TGTGCCATCAGAAGGGAAACCGGGGAGCTGTTTTTT. This chain links TRBV10-3 with TRBJ2-2; D is unresolved. This CDR3 has 12 residues. Germline loops: CDR1 ENHRY, CDR2 SYGVKD. The germline V and J ends were trimmed by 6 bases and 5 bases, with 7 bases remaining between them.

The chain has TRBV27 and TRBJ1-3; D gene unclear. The germline CDR1 and CDR2 sequences are MNHEY and SMNVEV (reference sequence). Trimming stripped 1 base from V and 0 bases from J, with 7 bases between. The CDR3 has 15 residues. CDR3 DNA: TGTGCCAGCAGTTTATTCGGCGGCTCTGGAAACACCATATATTTT. Translated, it gives CASSLFGGSGNTIYF.

The chain is built from TRBV18 and TRBJ2-1; D call uncertain. V lost 5 bases, J lost 2 bases, and 16 bases lay in between. CDR1 and CDR2 (germline): KGHSH, LQKENI. The CDR3 totals 16 residues. This CDR3 reads CASSSYPGWTYNEQFF. The CDR3 bases are TGTGCCAGCTCATCCTACCCGGGCTGGACCTACAATGAGCAGTTCTTC.

Notes on this clone: Different DNA sequences within this sample yield the same CDR3. V gene TRBV28 combines with J gene TRBJ2-1; 7 bases align to TRBD2. CDR3 size: 14 residues. Germline-derived CDR1 and CDR2 are MDHEN and SYDVKM. Trimming removed 3 bases from V and 9 bases from J; junction bases left unmatched: 8. The CDR3 DNA sequence: TGTGCCAGCAGTTTTGGTGGGAGGGGTAGTGAGCAGTTCTTC. This sequence encodes CASSFGGRGSEQFF.

V usage is TRBV11-2 and J usage is TRBJ2-3; a possible D gene is TRBD1 (6 bases). The CDR3 runs to 17 residues. Germline assignment: CDR1 SGHAT and CDR2 FQNNGV. The germline V and J ends were trimmed by 6 bases and 0 bases, with 19 bases remaining between them. For the CDR3, the DNA is TGTGCCAGCAGAACAGGGAAGGGGCCGGGTAGCACAGATACGCAGTATTTT. This gives the protein CASRTGKGPGSTDTQYF. Full variable domain (rest looked up from reference TRBV11-2 and TRBJ2-3): EAGVAQSPRYKIIEKRQSVAFWCNPISGHATLYWYQQILGQGPKLLIQFQNNGVVDDSQLPKDRFSAERLKGVDSTLKIQPAKLEDSAVYLCASRTGKGPGSTDTQYFGPGTRLTVL.

The chain has TRBV7-6 and TRBJ1-5; maybe TRBD1 (5 bases). The CDR3 spans 15 residues. The germline CDR1 and CDR2 sequences are SGHVS and FNYEAQ. V was clipped by 1 base and J by 4 bases, with 11 bases between them. DNA of the CDR3: TGTGCCAGCAGCTTAGAGGGGCGGAGAAATCAGCCCCAGCATTTT. It codes for CASSLEGRRNQPQHF.

In this sample, this clone turned up a few times. The gene calls are TRBV5-8 and TRBJ1-2; D is undetermined. V dropped 1 base and J dropped 6 bases, with 10 bases sitting between them. The germline gives CDR1 SGHTS, CDR2 YDEGEE. The CDR3 runs 13 residues. CDR3: CASSLRGIHGYTF. The CDR3 nucleotides read TGTGCCAGCAGCTTGCGGGGAATCCATGGCTACACCTTC.

The chain combines TRBV27 with TRBJ2-1; the match to TRBD2 covers 10 bases. This CDR3 comprises 17 residues. Germline assignment: CDR1 MNHEY and CDR2 SMNVEV (reference sequence). Germline trimming cut 3 bases from V and 7 bases from J; bases unmatched to any gene: 12. The CDR3 nucleotides are TGTGCCAGCAGTTTTCCCCTAAGCGGGAGGGCCGGAAATGAGCAGTTCTTC. Its translation is CASSFPLSGRAGNEQFF.

The genes are TRBV27 and TRBJ1-1, with unresolved D. The V gene's germline CDR1 is MNHEY and CDR2 SMNVEV (reference sequence). The CDR3 covers 14 residues. Trimming took 7 bases from V and 3 from J, leaving 15 bases between them. The CDR3 DNA sequence: TGTGCCAGCAATTCGTGGAACTCGGACACTGAAGCTTTCTTT. It yields the protein CASNSWNSDTEAFF.

This chain links TRBV9 with TRBJ1-1; TRBD1 matches 12 bases. Trimming took 7 bases from V and 1 from J; bases not matched to a gene: 17. This CDR3 is 19 amino acids long. The germline gives CDR1 SGDLS, CDR2 YYNGEE. The CDR3 region is CASGDGGTGGREKNTEAFF. The CDR3 DNA reads as TGTGCCAGCGGCGACGGGGGGACAGGGGGCCGGGAGAAGAACACTGAAGCTTTCTTT.

This clone was counted a single time. This chain uses TRBV5-4 with TRBJ2-3, with 9 nucleotides matching TRBD1. CDR1 SGHNT and CDR2 YYREEE come from the germline V gene (reference sequence). Trimming removed 10 bases from V and 2 bases from J; junction bases left unmatched: 14. The CDR3 extends over 16 amino acids. The CDR3 loop reads CAGGQGLSGITDTQYF. Written as DNA, the CDR3 is TGTGCCGGGGGACAGGGATTATCTGGAATCACAGATACGCAGTATTTT.

The V call is TRBV27, the J call TRBJ2-5; 13 bases agree with TRBD2. The CDR3 runs to 15 residues. V gave up 6 bases and J gave up 5 bases; unmatched junction bases: 6. The germline CDR1 and CDR2 sequences are MNHEY and SMNVEV (reference sequence). The CDR3 spells CASRPPGLAGETQYF. The CDR3, as DNA: TGTGCCAGCAGGCCTCCGGGACTAGCGGGGGAGACCCAGTACTTC.

This chain joins TRBV19 and TRBJ2-1, with 8 bases aligning to TRBD2. The CDR3 runs to 18 residues. V was pared by 0 bases and J by 6 bases, with 13 bases of the junction left unmatched. CDR1 LNHDA and CDR2 SQIVND come from the germline V gene (reference sequence). As DNA, the CDR3 is TGTGCCAGTAGTATAGATCGCCTGTGGAGCGGGAGAGTCAATGAGCAGTTCTTC. Protein product: CASSIDRLWSGRVNEQFF.

The rearrangement links TRBV15 to TRBJ2-6; D unresolved. The V gene lost 6 bases and the J gene lost 2 bases, with 8 bases spanning the gap. Germline lookup yields CDR1 LNHNV and CDR2 YYDKDF (reference sequence). The CDR3 consists of 14 residues. The CDR3 loop reads CATSTVPGANVLTF. CDR3 nucleotides: TGTGCCACCAGTACAGTCCCTGGGGCCAACGTCCTGACTTTC.

This chain links TRBV28 with TRBJ2-7, with a tentative D call TRBD2 (5 bases). V lost 5 bases and J 2 bases, leaving 16 bases between the germline ends. This CDR3 region has 15 residues. Germline V gene lookup returns CDR1 MDHEN and CDR2 SYDVKM. The CDR3 nucleotides read TGTGCCAGCAGTCGGGGAACTGGATCACCCTACGAGCAGTACTTC. It translates to CASSRGTGSPYEQYF.

This sequence joins TRBV11-3 and TRBJ2-7; the D call may be TRBD1 or TRBD2 (6 bases each). The CDR3 is 13 residues long. With 3 bases removed from V and 7 bases from J, the gap between germline ends came to 13 bases. Germline lookup yields CDR1 SGHNT and CDR2 YENEEA. For the CDR3, the DNA is TGTGCCAGCAGCTTCCTCCAGGGGAGGGAGCAGTACTTC. Its translation: CASSFLQGREQYF.

This clone was detected once. The CDR3 sequence: CASSEYRGHYEQYF. CDR3 sequence (DNA): TGTGCCAGCAGTGAATACAGGGGCCATTACGAGCAGTACTTC. The rearrangement joins TRBV6-1 to TRBJ2-7; TRBD1 agrees at 7 bases. Germline V gives CDR1 MNHNS, CDR2 SASEGT. The CDR3 is made up of 14 amino acids. V was clipped by 2 bases and J by 4 bases; unmatched bases: 5.